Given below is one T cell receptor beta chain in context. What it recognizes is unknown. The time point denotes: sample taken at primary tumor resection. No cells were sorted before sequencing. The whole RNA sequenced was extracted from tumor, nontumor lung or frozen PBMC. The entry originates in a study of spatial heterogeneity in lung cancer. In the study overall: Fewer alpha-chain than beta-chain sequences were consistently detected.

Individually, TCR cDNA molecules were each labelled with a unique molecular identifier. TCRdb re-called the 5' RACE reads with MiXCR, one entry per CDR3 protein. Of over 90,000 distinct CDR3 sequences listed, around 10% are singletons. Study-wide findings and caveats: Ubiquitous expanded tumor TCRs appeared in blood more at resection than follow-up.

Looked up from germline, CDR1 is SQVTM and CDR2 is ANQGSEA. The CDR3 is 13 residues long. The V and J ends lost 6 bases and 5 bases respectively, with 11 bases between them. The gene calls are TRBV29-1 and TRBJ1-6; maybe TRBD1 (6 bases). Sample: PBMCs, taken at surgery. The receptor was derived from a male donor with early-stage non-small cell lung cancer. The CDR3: CSVRPGDNSPLHF. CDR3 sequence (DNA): TGCAGCGTCCGCCCAGGGGATAATTCACCCCTCCACTTT.